The clone carrying this T cell receptor beta chain turned up a few times. The data were taken from a study of control samples from healthy donors and cancer patients. The repertoire was sequenced with immunoSEQ multiplex PCR; TCRdb's copy has only in-frame clones and lacks some. The sample lists around 92,000 clones; more than 75% were seen once. Germline V gene data show CDR1 as KGHSH and CDR2 as LQKENI. The germline V and J ends were trimmed by 1 base and 0 bases, with 6 bases remaining between them. The CDR3 sequence is 15 residues long. The rearrangement links TRBV18 to TRBJ2-2; D is unclear. This receptor was identified in a man in his sixties in good health. The sample consisted of blood. CDR3 residues: CASSPQDANTGELFF. In DNA, the CDR3 is TGTGCCAGCTCACCACAGGATGCGAACACCGGGGAGCTGTTTTTT.